This entry features one T cell receptor beta chain sequence. There is no known antigen for this receptor. Base qualities are not at hand, and no much larger clone is one base apart. Library construction relied on the immunoSEQ multiplex PCR assay. TCRdb's version of the immuneACCESS table is confined to in-frame rearrangements and falls short of the full clone set. An unresolved V gene accounts for under half of the shortfall where checked; the remainder is of unknown origin. The sample table shows almost 85,000 clones, and 85% to 95% are seen once. Together, the top ten hold around 4.9% of the sample. Between the V and J ends, shortened by 5 bases and 6 bases respectively, the junction contains 13 bases. The germline V gene encodes CDR1 SGHTA and CDR2 FQGTGA. The CDR3 goes from the cysteine to the phenylalanine over 14 residues. The CDR3 DNA has 42 bases and is translated from base 1. The data originate from a study of control samples from healthy donors and cancer patients (TCRdb year 2020).

The receptor comes from a woman aged 18-29 years in good health. The chain is assembled from TRBV7-3 and TRBJ2-2, and TRBD1 may be the D gene, going by 6 matching bases. The material sequenced was blood. The DNA sequence is given as TGTGCCAGCAGCCCGAACAGGGTCGCCGGGGAGCTGTTTTTT. This yields the protein CASSPNRVAGELFF.